These 17 T cell receptor beta chains originate from one sample sequenced in a study of beta chain features in type 1 diabetes. Every bit of the isolated RNA underwent reverse transcription, so sequencing read expressed TCRB transcripts. Assay used: immunoSEQ multiplex PCR; TCRdb lists only in-frame clones, some missing. The profile shows approximately 170,000 clones, about 9.8% of them singletons. The sequencing sample was made of central memory CD4+ T cells from blood. All receptors derive from a woman between 18 and 29 years old in good health.

A few counts support this clone. The J gene is TRBJ2-5, the V gene TRBV5-1, with TRBD1 matching over 10 bases. Per the germline V gene, CDR1 is SGHRS and CDR2 is YFSETQ. With 3 bases clipped from V and 1 base from J, the junction kept 3 bases outside the gene matches. The CDR3 is 15 amino acids. In nucleotides, the CDR3 is TGCGCCAGCAGCTATAGGACAGGGGGCCAAGAGACCCAGTACTTC. This sequence encodes CASSYRTGGQETQYF.

The DNA for the CDR3 is TGTGCCAGCAGCTCTTTATCGTTGGAGACCCAGTACTTC. This encodes CASSSLSLETQYF. The chain combines TRBV7-6 with TRBJ2-5; D unclear. Deletions cut 4 bases from V and 5 bases from J, with 11 bases between. This CDR3 comprises 13 residues. The germline V gene encodes CDR1 SGHVS and CDR2 FNYEAQ.

The chain recombines TRBV5-1 with TRBJ2-2; a weak D match, TRBD1 (5 bases). The CDR3 consists of 14 residues. V lost 4 bases and J lost 1, with 8 bases in between. Looked up from germline, CDR1 is SGHRS and CDR2 is YFSETQ. CDR3 in DNA: TGCGCCAGCAGCGAGACAGTGAACACCGGGGAGCTGTTTTTT. Its translation is CASSETVNTGELFF.

In its sample, this clone was seen a few times. The rearrangement joins TRBV5-1 to TRBJ2-7, with TRBD1 matching 8 bases. The trim removed 0 bases at V and 6 bases at J, leaving 8 bases unmatched. The CDR3 runs 15 residues. From germline, CDR1 is SGHRS and CDR2 YFSETQ. The CDR3 DNA is TGCGCCAGCAGCTTGGAGCGGACAGGGAGAGCCGAGCAGTACTTC. Its protein product is CASSLERTGRAEQYF. Full variable domain (rest looked up from reference TRBV5-1 and TRBJ2-7): KAGVTQTPRYLIKTRGQQVTLSCSPISGHRSVSWYQQTPGQGLQFLFEYFSETQRNKGNFPGRFSGRQFSNSRSEMNVSTLELGDSALYLCASSLERTGRAEQYFGPGTRLTVT.

This clone was picked up a small number of times. The chain carries TRBV5-1 and TRBJ2-2; possibly TRBD2 for D (6 bases). V lost 1 base and J lost 1, with 11 bases in between. Germline CDR1 reads SGHRS; CDR2 reads YFSETQ. There are 16 residues in the CDR3. The CDR3 reads CASSLPGGENTGELFF. The CDR3 region has the DNA TGCGCCAGCAGCTTGCCGGGCGGGGAGAACACCGGGGAGCTGTTTTTT. The full variable domain, completed using reference TRBV5-1 and TRBJ2-2, is KAGVTQTPRYLIKTRGQQVTLSCSPISGHRSVSWYQQTPGQGLQFLFEYFSETQRNKGNFPGRFSGRQFSNSRSEMNVSTLELGDSALYLCASSLPGGENTGELFFGEGSRLTVL.

This clone turned up a few times. The chain joins TRBV2 to TRBJ2-1; the match to TRBD2 covers 8 bases. CDR1 is SNHLY and CDR2 is FYNNEI in the germline V gene. J lost 2 bases, V lost 2 bases, and 5 bases had no gene match. The length of the CDR3 is 16 residues. CDR3 residues: CASSETPAGAYNEQFF. CDR3 bases: TGTGCCAGCAGTGAAACCCCAGCGGGAGCCTACAATGAGCAGTTCTTC.

The chain has TRBV28 and TRBJ2-7; 7 bases are a match to TRBD2. There are 14 residues in the CDR3. V lost 4 bases, J lost 3 bases, and 6 bases stayed unmatched. Germline CDR1 and CDR2: MDHEN and SYDVKM. CDR3 sequence reads: CASSSAGLDYEQYF. In DNA, the CDR3 is TGTGCCAGCAGTTCCGCCGGACTAGACTACGAGCAGTACTTC.

At least ten counts were recorded for this clone. The chain recombines TRBV29-1 with TRBJ2-1, with D uncertain. CDR1 is SQVTM, CDR2 ANQGSEA, per germline. Trimming pared 7 bases from V and 10 bases from J, leaving 11 bases between. The CDR3 totals 10 residues. CDR3 loop: CSGNEEEQFF. The CDR3 coding sequence is TGCAGCGGAAATGAGGAAGAGCAGTTCTTC.

The CDR3 region has the DNA TGTGCCAGCAGTCCGACGACAGGGAGGAGAGATACGCAGTATTTT. Its protein product is CASSPTTGRRDTQYF. The chain is built from TRBV6-6 and TRBJ2-3; possible D gene TRBD1, 7 bases. The CDR3 is made up of 15 amino acids. The germline V gene has CDR1 MNHNY and CDR2 SVGAGI (reference sequence). Deletions cut 5 bases from V and 5 bases from J, with 17 bases between.

This clone was seen a few times. The chain uses TRBV4-2 and TRBJ1-4; 8 bases align to TRBD1. This CDR3 contains 16 residues. Germline V gene sequence: CDR1 LGHNA, CDR2 YNFKEQ. Trimming removed 1 base from V and 3 bases from J; junction bases left unmatched: 4. CDR3 sequence reads: CASSQVGGQANEKLFF. The CDR3 region has the DNA TGTGCCAGCAGCCAAGTGGGGGGACAGGCTAATGAAAAACTGTTTTTT.

The chain joins TRBV5-4 to TRBJ1-1; D not resolved. CDR1 and CDR2 (germline): SGHNT, YYREEE (reference sequence). V was trimmed by 0 bases and J by 3 bases, leaving 6 bases between them. The CDR3 is 13 residues long. The CDR3 DNA reads as TGTGCCAGCAGCTTGGCCCCGGACACTGAAGCTTTCTTT. Its translation is CASSLAPDTEAFF. Full variable domain (remainder filled in from reference TRBV5-4 and TRBJ1-1): ETGVTQSPTHLIKTRGQQVTLRCSSQSGHNTVSWYQQALGQGPQFIFQYYREEENGRGNFPPRFSGLQFPNYSSELNVNALELDDSALYLCASSLAPDTEAFFGQGTRLTVV.

This clone has a handful of counts. This sequence joins TRBV29-1 and TRBJ2-3; 7 nucleotides line up with TRBD1. The length of the CDR3 is 13 residues. The ends lost 7 bases at V and 1 base at J; junction bases unmatched: 5. CDR1 is SQVTM, CDR2 ANQGSEA, per germline. The CDR3 reads CSGKGQGTDTQYF. The CDR3 bases are TGCAGCGGGAAAGGACAGGGCACAGATACGCAGTATTTT.

This clone occurred a few times. The V and J genes are TRBV6-1 and TRBJ2-7; 7 bases are a match to TRBD2. The germline V gene encodes CDR1 MNHNS and CDR2 SASEGT. CDR3 length equals 14 residues. Trimming removed 6 bases from V and 0 bases from J; junction bases left unmatched: 5. CDR3 bases: TGTGCCAGCAGGAGGGAGGGTAGCTCCTACGAGCAGTACTTC. This gives the protein CASRREGSSYEQYF.

This chain uses TRBV7-2 with TRBJ2-1; TRBD1 aligns across 9 bases. Germline lookup yields CDR1 SGHTA and CDR2 FQGNSA. The CDR3 is 15 amino acids. V trimming: 5 bases; J trimming: 1 base; junction bases outside the gene matches: 3. The CDR3 loop is CASSLTGGSYNEQFF. DNA for the CDR3: TGTGCCAGCAGCCTGACAGGGGGTTCCTACAATGAGCAGTTCTTC.

This clone turned up a few times. The rearrangement links TRBV27 to TRBJ2-1; 9 bases are a match to TRBD2. Germline lookup yields CDR1 MNHEY and CDR2 SMNVEV (reference sequence). Trimming cost V 5 bases and J 4 bases; bases outside gene matches: 3. This CDR3 region has 14 residues. The CDR3 is CASSLSGRYNEQFF. CDR3 nucleotide sequence: TGTGCCAGCAGTCTTAGCGGGAGATACAATGAGCAGTTCTTC.

The chain recombines TRBV9 with TRBJ1-5, with a tentative D call TRBD1 (5 bases). Germline values: CDR1 SGDLS, CDR2 YYNGEE. V was trimmed by 3 bases and J by 0 bases, leaving 7 bases between them. The length of the CDR3 is 14 residues. CDR3 region: CASSADSSNQPQHF. The CDR3 nucleotides read TGTGCCAGCAGCGCCGACAGTAGCAATCAGCCCCAGCATTTT.

This clone was picked up a small number of times. This chain joins TRBV6-6 and TRBJ1-2; a weak D match, TRBD1 (6 bases). This CDR3 is built from 13 residues. CDR1 is MNHNY and CDR2 is SVGAGI in the germline V gene (reference sequence). Between the trimmed V and J ends, which lost 4 bases and 8 bases, there was a span of 14 bases. CDR3 sequence: CASSSNREGGYTF. For the CDR3, the DNA is TGTGCCAGCAGTTCCAACAGGGAGGGGGGCTACACCTTC.